One sample yielded the 16 T cell receptor beta chains listed below, sequenced in a study of T cell clonality in common variable immunodeficiency. Sequencing was performed with immunoSEQ multiplex PCR; in TCRdb, only in-frame clones are kept and a portion is missing. Sampling found about 64,000 clones, none seen once. The material sequenced was peripheral blood mononuclear cells. These receptors were obtained from a person aged 18-70 years in good health.

There are many counts of this clone. Partial CDR3 DNA: TGTGCCAGCAGCCACCCAGGGGGCCGGACTGAA. Translation: CASSHPGGRTE. The whole CDR3 is CASSHPGGRTEAFF. V is TRBV7-9 and J is TRBJ1-1, with 8 bases matching TRBD1. The CDR3 is cut off 3 residues early in the read; its end comes from the germline J gene. V shed 5 bases, J shed 5 bases, and the junction held 7 bases outside the gene matches. CDR3 length: 14 residues. Germline V lookup: CDR1 SEHNR, CDR2 FQNEAQ (reference sequence). The full variable domain, rest sourced from reference TRBV7-9 and TRBJ1-1, is DTGVSQNPRHKITKRGQNVTFRCDPISEHNRLYWYRQTLGQGPEFLTYFQNEAQLEKSRLLSDRFSAERPKGSFSTLEIQRTEQGDSAMYLCASSHPGGRTEAFFGQGTRLTVV.

There are many counts of this clone. Sequencing ends 3 residues short of the CDR3 end; the germline J gene provides the rest. V and J are TRBV13 and TRBJ1-1; maybe TRBD1 (5 bases). The length of the CDR3 is 15 residues. The germline V gene has CDR1 PRHDT and CDR2 FYEKMQ (reference sequence). The V end was cut by 1 base, the J end by 0 bases, with 9 bases between. CDR3 bases read: TGTGCCAGCAGCTTAGTGTCCAGGGTGAACACTGAA. Amino acids: CASSLVSRVNTE. The entire CDR3 protein reads CASSLVSRVNTEAFF.

This clone was seen ten or more times. The read ends 3 residues shy of where the CDR3 ends; the end is completed using the germline J gene. The rearrangement uses TRBV20-1 and TRBJ1-1, with 8 positions matching TRBD1. The V and J ends lost 0 bases and 4 bases, in that order; junction bases with no gene match: 7. Per germline, CDR1 DFQATT and CDR2 SNEGSKA (reference sequence). The CDR3 loop spans 15 amino acids. CDR3 DNA (partial): TGCAGTGCTAGAGATCGGAACAGGGGGTCCACTGAA. Its translation is CSARDRNRGSTE. The entire CDR3 reads CSARDRNRGSTEAFF.

Many counts were recorded for this clone. The CDR3 is cut off 3 residues early in the read; its end comes from the germline J gene. J is TRBJ2-3 and V is TRBV20-1; no firm D call. Trimming removed 2 bases from V and 0 bases from J, with 3 bases in between. CDR3 length: 12 amino acids. Germline V lookup: CDR1 DFQATT, CDR2 SNEGSKA (reference sequence). The DNA read from the CDR3 is TGCAGTGCTAGAATAAGCACAGATACG. Its translation: CSARISTDT. The entire CDR3 protein is CSARISTDTQYF.

This clone was seen a handful of times. The read halts 3 residues ahead of the CDR3 end, with the missing end drawn from the germline J gene. The chain has TRBV20-1 and TRBJ2-1; TRBD2 matches at 12 bases. Losses at the gene ends were 2 bases for V and 2 bases for J; bases not matched to a gene: 7. This CDR3 has 17 residues. The germline V gene encodes CDR1 DFQATT and CDR2 SNEGSKA (reference sequence). This chain's CDR3 is CSARWALAGGTYNEQFF. The covered CDR3 bases are TGCAGTGCTAGATGGGCCCTAGCGGGAGGGACCTACAATGAG.

This clone showed up many times. The part of the CDR3 DNA that was read is TGTGCCTGGAGTCCAACCTTCACAGCCCGGGACAGGCGAATCGTTGGAAACACC. It is translated as CAWSPTFTARDRRIVGNT. The entire CDR3 sequence reads CAWSPTFTARDRRIVGNTIYF. This chain connects TRBV30 to TRBJ1-3; TRBD1 agrees at 8 bases. The read comes to an end 3 residues before the CDR3 does, leaving the germline J gene to fill in the end. CDR3 length equals 21 residues. Germline CDR1 is GTSNPN and CDR2 is SVGIG (reference sequence). J was trimmed by 3 bases and V by 2 bases; bases with no gene match: 24.

This clone was recorded many times. The observed sequence ends 3 residues before the CDR3 terminus, with the missing tail filled in from the germline J gene. The rearrangement uses TRBV2 and TRBJ2-1; no clear D gene. The CDR3 spans 14 residues. Germline CDR1 is SNHLY and CDR2 is FYNNEI. V was shortened by 0 bases and J by 9 bases, with 12 bases between the two germline ends. Partial CDR3 DNA: TGTGCCAGCAGTGAAGCGGCTACTTCAGGTGAG. This encodes CASSEAATSGE. The CDR3 reads in full as CASSEAATSGEQFF.

In this sample, this clone turned up many times. Sequencing ends 3 residues short of the CDR3 end; the germline J gene provides the rest. V and J are TRBV5-1 and TRBJ2-1; TRBD2 might be the D (5 bases). Germline loops: CDR1 SGHRS, CDR2 YFSETQ. V was pared by 2 bases and J by 2 bases, with 20 bases between. The CDR3 is 18 amino acids. The CDR3 loop reads CASSFSLVLDGAYNEQFF. CDR3 DNA (partial): TGCGCCAGCAGCTTTTCACTAGTTCTGGACGGGGCCTACAATGAG.

This clone appeared many times. Read data end 3 residues before the CDR3 end; the end is taken from the germline J gene. The chain links TRBV6-2 or TRBV6-3 to TRBJ1-5, with TRBD1 matching 8 bases. Germline CDR1 MNHEY, CDR2 SVGEGT. The CDR3 is made up of 14 amino acids. The J segment lost 9 bases and the V segment lost 6 bases, leaving 10 bases of the junction unmatched. CDR3 bases read: TGTGCCAGCAGACAACACAGGGGGATAGGGCCC. This encodes CASRQHRGIGP. The whole CDR3 sequence reads CASRQHRGIGPQHF.

The table lists this clone with many counts. The CDR3 goes on 3 residues after the read ends, and that part is filled in from the germline J gene. V is TRBV20-1 and J is TRBJ2-7; TRBD1 is a possible D gene (6 bases). The CDR3 is 16 amino acids. Germline loops: CDR1 DFQATT, CDR2 SNEGSKA (reference sequence). V shed 3 bases and J shed 0 bases, with 18 bases lying between them. CDR3 DNA, as far as it was read: TGCAGTGCTAGGAGACCCCTGACGGACAGCTCCTACGAG. Amino acids: CSARRPLTDSSYE. The CDR3 in its entirety is CSARRPLTDSSYEQYF.

There are many counts of this clone. Coverage ceases 3 residues before the CDR3 finishes, and the germline J gene fills in the end. The chain links TRBV12-3 or TRBV12-4 to TRBJ2-3; 9 bases match TRBD2. The CDR3 has 15 amino acids. The ends lost 7 bases at V and 2 bases at J; junction bases unmatched: 7. The sequenced CDR3 bases are TGTGCCAGCATCGATAGCGGGGGAACCACAGATACG. This translates into CASIDSGGTTDT. The full CDR3 is CASIDSGGTTDTQYF.

This clone was found many times. The sequence runs out 3 residues before the end of the CDR3; the remainder is reconstructed from the germline J gene. The gene calls are TRBV7-3 and TRBJ2-1, with 10 bases lining up with TRBD2. V lost 3 bases to trimming and J lost 7 bases; unmatched junction nucleotides: 6. This CDR3 is 15 amino acids long. CDR1 and CDR2 from the germline V gene are SGHTA and FQGTGA. CDR3 loop: CASSLLAGAWNEQFF. The CDR3 DNA, read in part, is TGTGCCAGCAGCTTGCTAGCGGGGGCGTGGAATGAG.

The sample holds many counts of this clone. The CDR3 is cut off 3 residues early in the read; its end comes from the germline J gene. The gene calls are TRBV9 and TRBJ2-6; D is perhaps TRBD1 (8 bases). V shed 2 bases and J shed 0 bases, with 12 bases lying between them. This CDR3 region has 17 residues. CDR1 is SGDLS, CDR2 YYNGEE, per germline. This chain's CDR3 is CASSVTGGASGANVLTF. The part of the CDR3 DNA that was read is TGTGCCAGCAGCGTTACAGGGGGGGCCTCTGGGGCCAACGTC.

This clone was observed at least ten times. The read ends 3 residues before the CDR3 terminus; that terminus is restored from the germline J gene. The gene calls are TRBV29-1 and TRBJ2-5; 7 positions agree with TRBD1. V was clipped by 6 bases and J by 4 bases; unmatched bases: 2. Germline CDR1 reads SQVTM; CDR2 reads ANQGSEA. This CDR3 has 11 residues. This chain's CDR3 is CSVTGRETQYF. CDR3 DNA, as far as it was read: TGCAGCGTGACAGGGAGAGAGACC. Full variable domain (rest looked up from reference TRBV29-1 and TRBJ2-5): SAVISQKPSRDICQRGTSLTIQCQVDSQVTMMFWYRQQPGQSLTLIATANQGSEATYESGFVIDKFPISRPNLTFSTLTVSNMSPEDSSIYLCSVTGRETQYFGPGTRLLVL.

This clone appeared many times. The read terminates 3 residues ahead of where the CDR3 ends, so the germline J gene completes it. The chain is built from TRBV18 and TRBJ1-4; D perhaps matches TRBD1 (5 bases). Germline CDR1 and CDR2: KGHSH and LQKENI. Between the trimmed V and J ends, which lost 3 bases and 0 bases, there was a span of 11 bases. The length of the CDR3 is 16 residues. The CDR3 loop reads CASSPRGGATNEKLFF. CDR3 DNA, as far as it was read: TGTGCCAGCTCACCGAGGGGAGGGGCAACTAATGAAAAA.

Ten or more counts support this clone. The CDR3 goes on 3 residues after the read ends, and that part is filled in from the germline J gene. V is TRBV28 and J is TRBJ1-1, with D maybe TRBD1 (5 bases). Trimming stripped 9 bases from V and 3 bases from J, with 23 bases between. This CDR3 is built from 16 residues. Germline assignment: CDR1 MDHEN and CDR2 SYDVKM. The CDR3 sequence: CASRPGGGLFDTEAFF. The part of the CDR3 DNA that was read is TGTGCCAGTAGACCTGGGGGGGGTCTATTCGACACTGAA.